This TCR beta chain was documented in a study of T-cell reconstitution after alpha-beta-depleted transplantation in children. Trimming took 5 bases from V and 4 from J, leaving 17 bases between them. The CDR3 extends over 14 amino acids. Germline V CDR1 and CDR2: DFQATT, SNEGSKA (reference sequence). Using unique molecular identifiers, the investigators prepared the TCRbeta library. TCRdb analysed the PCR reads with MiXCR anew, one entry per CDR3 protein. Here the sample spans 500,000 or so distinct CDR3 sequences, over 25% being singletons. The specimen was PBMCs from the stem cell graft donor, collected from the stem cell graft. The source of this sequence is a human donor who donated a stem cell graft to a child with aplastic anemia. The chain is built from TRBV20-1 and TRBJ1-1; D remains ambiguous. Written as DNA, the CDR3 is TGCAGTGCTGCCCTAGAGGGTGGGGTCACTGAAGCTTTCTTT. Translation: CSAALEGGVTEAFF.